A single sample gave rise to the 25 T cell receptor beta chains below, sequenced in a study of Ad26.COV2.S vaccination and SARS-CoV-2 variants. As for treatment: around 19 received Ad26.COV2.S at low or high dose, single or two shots; about 5 received placebo; per-sample allocation not given. Day 63 after the first injection of vaccine or placebo was the sampling time. Method: immunoSEQ multiplex PCR; TCRdb's copy keeps in-frame clones and lacks some. Of hundreds of thousands of clones in the sample, roughly 90% were seen once. The sample in question was peripheral blood, obtained in a trial of Ad26.COV2.S vaccine versus placebo. The source is a person aged 18-65 years who received the Ad26.COV2.S COVID-19 vaccine or a placebo.

This clone was detected once. CDR3 protein: CASSLAGGENQPQHF. The CDR3 region has the DNA TGTGCCAGCAGCTTAGCCGGGGGAGAGAATCAGCCCCAGCATTTT. The chain has TRBV7-2 and TRBJ1-5, with D possibly TRBD1 on 5 matching bases. The CDR3 loop spans 15 amino acids. The germline CDR1 and CDR2 sequences are SGHTA and FQGNSA. Trimming took off 0 bases at V and 4 bases at J, with 10 bases between the two ends.

With respect to this clone: The sample contains more than one DNA sequence encoding this CDR3. V is TRBV18 and J is TRBJ1-4; D not resolved. This CDR3 spans 13 amino acids. V lost 6 bases and J lost 7, with 12 bases in between. Looked up from germline, CDR1 is KGHSH and CDR2 is LQKENI. Written as DNA, the CDR3 is TGTGCCAGCTCCCCGCTGGTAGGTGAAAAACTGTTTTTT. It codes for CASSPLVGEKLFF.

This clone was detected once. This sample includes further DNA sequences coding for the same CDR3. The chain joins TRBV12-3 or TRBV12-4 to TRBJ2-5, with D uncertain. The CDR3 totals 12 residues. V was cut by 8 bases and J by 1 base, with 8 bases left in between. The CDR3 is CASSRTQETQYF. In DNA, the CDR3 is TGTGCCAGCTCAAGGACCCAAGAGACCCAGTACTTC.

J is TRBJ1-1 and V is TRBV5-6; no firm D call. This CDR3 is 15 amino acids long. Germline lookup yields CDR1 SGHDT and CDR2 YYEEEE. V was trimmed by 3 bases and J by 1 base, leaving 13 bases between them. CDR3: CASSSIDRPNTEAFF. DNA of the CDR3: TGTGCCAGCAGCTCAATCGACCGCCCGAACACTGAAGCTTTCTTT. Full variable domain (rest looked up from reference TRBV5-6 and TRBJ1-1): DAGVTQSPTHLIKTRGQQVTLRCSPKSGHDTVSWYQQALGQGPQFIFQYYEEEERQRGNFPDRFSGHQFPNYSSELNVNALLLGDSALYLCASSSIDRPNTEAFFGQGTRLTVV.

J is TRBJ1-2 and V is TRBV6-5; D is unresolved. Germline CDR1 MNHEY, CDR2 SVGAGI. V dropped 2 bases and J dropped 0 bases, with 4 bases sitting between them. This CDR3 contains 13 residues. As DNA, the CDR3 is TGTGCCAGCAGTTACATGGCTAACTATGGCTACACCTTC. Translation: CASSYMANYGYTF.

This chain connects TRBV19 to TRBJ2-3; D remains ambiguous. V was shortened by 2 bases and J by 0 bases, with 3 bases between the two germline ends. Per germline, CDR1 LNHDA and CDR2 SQIVND (reference sequence). CDR3 length: 13 residues. In nucleotides, the CDR3 is TGTGCCAGTAGTATACCTAGCACAGATACGCAGTATTTT. This sequence encodes CASSIPSTDTQYF.

This clone occurred once. V and J are TRBV9 and TRBJ2-3; the D gene is possibly TRBD2 (6 bases). This CDR3 contains 17 residues. Germline CDR1 and CDR2: SGDLS and YYNGEE. V lost 2 bases to trimming and J lost 5 bases, with 21 bases between them. The CDR3 nucleotides read TGTGCCAGCAGCGTCGGGAGTGAACTGGGATGGAGAGATACGCAGTATTTT. Protein: CASSVGSELGWRDTQYF.

This chain connects TRBV5-1 to TRBJ2-5, with a weak D call TRBD2 (6 bases). The CDR3 spans 12 residues. The germline CDR1 and CDR2 sequences are SGHRS and YFSETQ. The V gene lost 4 bases and the J gene lost 5 bases, with 9 bases spanning the gap. The CDR3 coding sequence is TGCGCCAGCAGCCCGGAGGGGGAGACCCAGTACTTC. Amino acid sequence: CASSPEGETQYF.

The gene calls are TRBV5-1 and TRBJ2-3, with 10 bases aligning to TRBD2. Germline assignment: CDR1 SGHRS and CDR2 YFSETQ. With V trimmed by 3 bases and J by 4 bases, 5 bases remained unmatched. The CDR3 spans 15 residues. The CDR3 sequence: CASSSGLAPPDTQYF. CDR3 DNA: TGCGCCAGCAGCTCGGGACTAGCGCCACCAGATACGCAGTATTTT.

The V call is TRBV15, the J call TRBJ2-7; D not certain. The germline CDR1 and CDR2 sequences are LNHNV and YYDKDF (reference sequence). The V gene lost 0 bases and the J gene lost 5 bases, with 14 bases spanning the gap. The CDR3 has 15 residues. CDR3 sequence reads: CATSREGRALDEQYF. The CDR3 bases are TGTGCCACCAGCAGAGAAGGGCGCGCTTTAGACGAGCAGTACTTC.

This clone was found a few times. The rearrangement joins TRBV6-2 or TRBV6-3 to TRBJ2-7; 7 bases line up with TRBD2. This CDR3 region has 14 residues. The germline gives CDR1 MNHEY, CDR2 SVGEGT. The J segment lost 7 bases and the V segment lost 2 bases, leaving 8 bases of the junction unmatched. As DNA, the CDR3 is TGTGCCAGCAGTTACGGCGGGGGTTCGGGTGAGCAGTACTTC. Its protein product is CASSYGGGSGEQYF.

The chain couples TRBV5-1 to TRBJ1-1; D is unresolved. Germline CDR1 is SGHRS and CDR2 is YFSETQ. The V gene lost 0 bases and the J gene lost 4 bases, with 10 bases spanning the gap. The CDR3 sequence is 14 residues long. CDR3 in DNA: TGCGCCAGCAGCTTGGCCCCCAAGGGCACTGAAGCTTTCTTT. Translated, it gives CASSLAPKGTEAFF. Variable domain in full (rest from reference TRBV5-1 and TRBJ1-1): KAGVTQTPRYLIKTRGQQVTLSCSPISGHRSVSWYQQTPGQGLQFLFEYFSETQRNKGNFPGRFSGRQFSNSRSEMNVSTLELGDSALYLCASSLAPKGTEAFFGQGTRLTVV.

The rearrangement uses TRBV9 and TRBJ2-3; D is ambiguous. Trimming cost V 7 bases and J 5 bases, with 8 bases left between them. CDR1 is SGDLS, CDR2 YYNGEE, per germline. CDR3 length: 11 residues. The CDR3 protein is CASPERDTQYF. The DNA of the CDR3 is TGTGCCAGCCCCGAGCGAGATACGCAGTATTTT.

The genes are TRBV20-1 and TRBJ1-5, with D perhaps matching TRBD1 (6 bases). Looked up from germline, CDR1 is DFQATT and CDR2 is SNEGSKA (reference sequence). The V and J ends lost 6 bases and 3 bases respectively, with 15 bases between them. This CDR3 has 14 amino acids. CDR3 sequence: CSASRTDLNQPQHF. The DNA of the CDR3 is TGCAGTGCCAGTCGGACAGACCTCAATCAGCCCCAGCATTTT.

Here the CDR3 reads CASSLVGQGAANVLTF. The DNA for the CDR3 is TGTGCCAGCAGTTTGGTGGGACAGGGGGCCGCCAACGTCCTGACTTTC. This sequence joins TRBV6-5 and TRBJ2-6; the match to TRBD1 covers 12 bases. In germline, CDR1 is MNHEY, CDR2 SVGAGI. The CDR3 has 16 amino acids. V was pared by 4 bases and J by 7 bases, with 5 bases of the junction left unmatched.

The CDR3 sequence is CASSWGATYNEQFF. The CDR3 bases are TGTGCCAGCAGTTGGGGGGCTACCTACAATGAGCAGTTCTTC. J is TRBJ2-1 and V is TRBV6-5, with D tentatively TRBD1 or TRBD2 (6 bases each). Germline-derived CDR1 and CDR2 are MNHEY and SVGAGI. The CDR3 is 14 residues long. Trimming took 4 bases from V and 2 from J, leaving 9 bases between them.

The chain recombines TRBV6-5 with TRBJ1-5, with 8 bases that match TRBD1. The germline V gene has CDR1 MNHEY and CDR2 SVGAGI. This CDR3 spans 15 amino acids. Losses at the gene ends were 4 bases for V and 0 bases for J; bases not matched to a gene: 2. The CDR3 region has the DNA TGTGCCAGCAGTTGGGGGACAGGTAGCAATCAGCCCCAGCATTTT. As protein: CASSWGTGSNQPQHF.

This clone was found a few times. The chain carries TRBV30 and TRBJ1-1; 8 bases agree with TRBD1. The CDR3 spans 12 residues. Germline V gene lookup returns CDR1 GTSNPN and CDR2 SVGIG (reference sequence). The ends lost 4 bases at V and 6 bases at J; junction bases unmatched: 4. The CDR3 region has the DNA TGTGCCTGGAACAGGGGGGGAGCTGAAGCTTTCTTT. Encoded protein: CAWNRGGAEAFF.

This chain connects TRBV13 to TRBJ2-6; D is unresolved. V was clipped by 5 bases and J by 4 bases, with 12 bases between them. CDR3 size: 15 residues. In germline, CDR1 is PRHDT, CDR2 FYEKMQ (reference sequence). The CDR3 loop is CASSDLADGANVLTF. For the CDR3, the DNA is TGTGCCAGCAGCGACCTTGCTGACGGGGCCAACGTCCTGACTTTC.

This sequence joins TRBV7-2 and TRBJ2-1; tentatively, D is TRBD2 (6 bases). CDR3 length equals 16 residues. Germline loops: CDR1 SGHTA, CDR2 FQGNSA. Trimming pared 3 bases from V and 7 bases from J, leaving 19 bases between. The CDR3, as DNA: TGTGCCAGCAGCTTTATTCCGGGGGTCACAGGTAATGAGCAGTTCTTC. Its translation: CASSFIPGVTGNEQFF.

The J gene is TRBJ2-5, the V gene TRBV2; TRBD1 matches at 8 bases. V lost 3 bases, J lost 5 bases, and 11 bases stayed unmatched. The germline CDR1 and CDR2 sequences are SNHLY and FYNNEI. CDR3 length: 16 residues. CDR3 region: CASSDGQGQHDETQYF. The DNA of the CDR3 is TGTGCCAGCAGTGACGGACAGGGCCAACACGACGAGACCCAGTACTTC.

The rearrangement links TRBV10-3 to TRBJ2-7; D is ambiguous. Germline V lookup: CDR1 ENHRY, CDR2 SYGVKD. This CDR3 has 11 amino acids. Trimming removed 3 bases from V and 3 bases from J, with 3 bases in between. CDR3 bases: TGTGCCATCAGTGATTACTACGAGCAGTACTTC. Protein product: CAISDYYEQYF.

This clone was counted a single time. The V gene is TRBV5-5, the J gene TRBJ1-1, with D maybe TRBD1 (5 bases). Trimming took off 6 bases at V and 8 bases at J, with 17 bases between the two ends. The germline V gene has CDR1 SGHKS and CDR2 YYEKEE (reference sequence). This CDR3 comprises 13 residues. CDR3 protein: CASIGALTPEAFF. The CDR3 DNA follows: TGTGCCAGCATAGGGGCGTTGACCCCAGAAGCTTTCTTT.

This clone was detected only once. V usage is TRBV7-2 and J usage is TRBJ2-7; D gene ambiguous. CDR1 SGHTA and CDR2 FQGNSA come from the germline V gene. The CDR3 spans 13 residues. Trimming cost V 3 bases and J 2 bases, with 8 bases left between them. CDR3 in amino acids: CASSFSQAYEQYF. CDR3 DNA sequence: TGTGCCAGCAGCTTCAGCCAGGCCTACGAGCAGTACTTC. The whole variable domain, remainder taken from reference TRBV7-2 and TRBJ2-7, is GAGVSQSPSNKVTEKGKDVELRCDPISGHTALYWYRQSLGQGLEFLIYFQGNSAPDKSGLPSDRFSAERTGGSVSTLTIQRTQQEDSAVYLCASSFSQAYEQYFGPGTRLTVT.

The chain carries TRBV5-1 and TRBJ2-5; TRBD2 matches at 9 bases. This CDR3 comprises 16 residues. Germline V gene lookup returns CDR1 SGHRS and CDR2 YFSETQ. V shed 0 bases, J shed 5 bases, and the junction held 8 bases outside the gene matches. The CDR3 protein is CASSLVGLAGVETQYF. Written as DNA, the CDR3 is TGCGCCAGCAGCTTGGTAGGGTTAGCGGGAGTGGAGACCCAGTACTTC.